This T cell receptor beta chain appears in the sequencing data of a study of cytomegalovirus exposure and HLA in healthy donors (dated by TCRdb to about 2017). Regarding the research as a whole: According to an earlier analysis of around 600 of the donors, about 190 million T cells yielded some 110 million unique TCR beta sequences and approximately 300 Gb of sequence data. The number of donors typed differed by locus, with roughly 620-640 for A, B, C, DRB1 and DQB1, around 500 for DQA1, under 610 for DPA1, and under 490 for DPB1. Donor age, sex, ethnicity and CMV serostatus were collected together with the repertoire data. Class I and class II HLA loci were covered by the typing at four-digit resolution. Along with the roughly 700-subject first cohort, a separate validation cohort of approximately 110 different subjects was used. Five DR-DQ haplotypes were handled as single units for association and clustering, since linkage in the cohort was strong. The genetic ancestry cluster associated with self-reported Caucasian donors included around 76% of the roughly 410 genotyped donors. An earlier analysis of nearly 600 of the donors applied high-throughput TCR beta sequencing to assess whether each TCR beta V gene segment acted as functional or pseudogenic. An early release that covered more than 550 HLA-typed donors contained approximately 320 gigabases of sequencing data and about 84 million unique TCR sequences. High-throughput TCR immunosequencing, statistical association of individual TCRs with disease status, and machine learning were combined to predict cytomegalovirus infection status. Among roughly 400 genotyped donors of the cohort, an average of approximately 200,000 unique TCR beta nucleotide sequences was sequenced per donor, of which about 19% were non-productive. To study patterns of TCR occurrence, a later analysis re-analyzed previously published TCR beta repertoires from hundreds of donors and added high-resolution HLA genotyping. Every repertoire in the discovery cohort had been generated on one and the same sequencing platform. The aim of the study was to test whether cataloging public T cell receptors could identify signatures of past pathogen exposure. The study used immunosequencing to profile the T cell repertoires of several hundred subjects and linked those repertoires to cytomegalovirus serostatus. In a later genetic analysis, genome-wide SNP genotypes for about 65% of the roughly 700 donors were used, and that subset was treated as a discovery cohort. The later analysis used no new phenotypic data to find candidate immune exposures, relying instead on TCR beta sequences and their occurrence across donors.

The cohort comprised more than 550 healthy bone marrow donors. At the time of sampling, every cohort member was nominally healthy, though immune exposures that went unrecorded were likely present. The donor was CMV seropositive and belonged to the group of 250 to 300 seropositive cohort members. Each donor provided a peripheral blood sample, and peripheral blood mononuclear cells were used for TCR beta sequencing. Genomic DNA extraction from the blood cell samples was performed with the Qiagen DNeasy Blood Extraction Kit. General findings and caveats noted by the study authors: Across donors, most TCR sequences were observed very rarely, whereas some public TCRs were present in many individuals. A few of the identified cytomegalovirus-associated TCR beta chains were confirmed in vitro to be specific for cytomegalovirus antigens. Some IMGT-functional V segments, including TRBV6-2 and TRBV6-3, could not be told apart with the 87-base-pair reads, so those segments were excluded. A later genetic analysis associated a missense DCLRE1C variant with V-gene and J-gene trimming of TCR beta chains, and an independent cohort replicated the association. A further reported finding was that TCR beta sequences accurately predicted the HLA-A and HLA-B alleles for most subjects in the first cohort. In an earlier analysis of a few hundred of the donors, most TCR beta V segments were observed in productive rearrangements about 87% or about 30% of the time, broadly matching IMGT annotations. Only TCR beta chains were sequenced in this cohort, and the absence of alpha or paired-chain data limited detectable features. When HLA alleles, especially DR and DQ, strongly co-occurred, TCR associations were difficult to assign to individual alleles. Because HLA typing was missing for some donors at each locus, association tests included only the typed subset. The authors suggested that the approach could potentially be generalized to other disease states and immunological phenotypes. The study gave a list of under 200 TCR beta chains associated with cytomegalovirus. A later analysis found that most CMV-associated TCR beta chains appeared HLA-restricted, with HLA associations seemingly driven largely by CMV exposure. Immune exposure information for the cohort was limited to CMV serostatus. In a later analysis, TCR association rates were found to vary across HLA loci, with the most associated TCRs seen for DRB1 alleles and the fewest for HLA-C alleles. The presence/absence analyses assumed that sequencing depth was roughly uniform across donors, and that assumption may not be true. In a later analysis, HLA-associated TCR beta chains showed more clonal expansion and lower generation probabilities than non-associated chains that were equally common. Because counts were too low, seventeen rarely observed V segments, including chromosome 9 orphons, were excluded from the earlier analysis of 587 of the donors. A later analysis associated about 17,000 TCR beta sequences with specific HLA alleles at a false discovery rate of 0.05. A later analysis reported that several top co-occurrence clusters appeared linked to parvovirus B19, influenza, CMV and Epstein-Barr virus. In both the original and validation cohorts, the classifier was reported to diagnose cytomegalovirus status with high specificity and sensitivity. Compared with the roughly 600-donor mean, donors in an Asian-associated ancestry cluster had fewer N-insertions in productive TCRs, according to a later genetic analysis. Linkage disequilibrium might explain the correlated functional status among segregating V segments, but an unknown experimental factor could not be excluded. A group of highly shared sequence variants was considered likely to be a technical artifact of the sequencing pipeline.

Library method: the immunoSEQ multiplex PCR assay. For the multiplex PCR, a mixture combining 60 forward primers for TCR Vbeta segments and 13 reverse primers for TCR Jbeta segments was used. A multiplex PCR assay on genomic DNA amplified the CDR3 region of rearranged TCR beta genes. The amplified TCR beta libraries were sequenced on the Illumina HiSeq System as 87-base-pair reads. The authors processed their data as follows. Across the 600 to 700 repertoires, a later analysis counted roughly 77 million unique TCR beta chains, roughly 11 million of which were shared by at least two donors. Raw reads were error-corrected and collapsed into unique sequences by a nearest-neighbor algorithm in which closely related sequences were merged to remove PCR and sequencing errors. To assign V, D and J gene segments, CDR3 sequences were aligned to IMGT reference sequences. For a sequence to be retained, a match of at least six nucleotides to both a V gene segment and a J gene segment was required. A rearrangement was called productive if the CDR3 had no stop codons and remained in frame with V and J, and every other rearrangement was called non-productive. CDR3 was defined according to IMGT convention as the region running from the second conserved V-encoded cysteine to the conserved J-encoded phenylalanine. The earlier analysis of roughly 590 of the donors excluded any sequence lacking an unambiguous match to a single V gene segment. An earlier analysis of several hundred of the donors called V segments functional above 56.7% productive rearrangements and segregating when the between-donor standard deviation exceeded 5%. A statistical classification framework was developed to diagnose cytomegalovirus status using the catalog of TCR beta chain sequences. In a later analysis, TCR nucleotide sequences were compared against IMGT/GENE-DB human TR gene sequences so that V and J genes could be assigned. In a later analysis, CDR3 sequences and most-parsimonious VDJ recombination scenarios were assigned using the TCRdist pipeline. In a later analysis, every TCR beta chain was defined by the combination of its CDR3 amino acid sequence and its V-gene family, and reads without a unique V-gene family were dropped. As a way to deal with suspected cross-contamination and a sequencing artifact, a later analysis dropped 640 or so nucleotide sequences that were highly shared and had low generation probability. A later analysis calculated a clonal expansion index for each public chain from normalized within-repertoire ranks of inferred template counts. In a later analysis, generation probabilities were computed using a VDJ recombination model fitted to out-of-frame rearrangements, and the results were checked against IGoR. Hypergeometric tests were used in a later analysis to score TCR-TCR, TCR-HLA and TCR-CMV co-occurrence, with a repertoire-size bias correction applied to the TCR pairs. To estimate false discovery rates, a later analysis permuted the HLA or CMV assignments 20 times. In a later analysis, co-occurring TCRs were grouped with DBSCAN, and TCRdist sequence similarity was added when clustering was performed within HLA-allele-positive subsets. Repertoires with fewer than 30,000 or more than 120,000 public chains, plus five repertoires with anomalous nucleotide sharing, were excluded from co-occurrence clustering. Drawn from immuneACCESS, this table holds only the in-frame rearrangements with V and J called that TCRdb kept. Clones are partly lost; checked studies trace under half to an unresolved V gene and leave the rest unexplained. V and J calls and clone size are those listed in that table; D and trimming were worked out from the DNA. The sample has 150,000 to 200,000 clones on record, 65% to 90% of them singletons. Together, the top ten hold nearly 6.5% of the sample.

The CDR3, from cysteine to phenylalanine, totals 14 residues. This entry keeps only the CDR3 DNA: 42 bases, framed from base 1. Ends trimmed: V by 0 bases, J by 5 bases; bases unmatched to a gene: 5. The germline V gene encodes CDR1 GTSNPN and CDR2 SVGIG (reference sequence). This clone appeared a few times. The clone's antigen remains unknown. Base qualities are not provided; no much larger clone lies one nucleotide away. Material for sequencing was PBMCs. The TCR sequence derives from a man aged 45-65 years in good health and CMV-seropositive. The V gene is TRBV30 and the J gene is TRBJ1-1, and 8 junctional nucleotides match TRBD1. The DNA is as follows: TGTGCCTGGAGTGTTGGACAGGGTGAAACTGAAGCTTTCTTT. It codes for CAWSVGQGETEAFF.